This T cell receptor (beta chain) was identified during a study of OX40 agonist ivuxolimab in advanced cancers. Study results and limitations: Both CD4+ and CD8+ T cell populations in blood had undergone clonal expansion by week 6 at 0.1 to 3.0 mg/kg.

With respect to this clone: Its antigen is unknown.

CDR1 and CDR2 from the germline V gene are GTSNPN and SVGIG (reference sequence). The CDR3 runs 13 residues. The V and J ends lost 1 base and 7 bases respectively, with 11 bases between them. TCRdb's table, derived via immunoSEQ multiplex PCR, lists solely in-frame clones and lacks some. The sample records more than 80,000 clones, 85% to 95% being singletons. The input for sequencing was CD4+ or CD8+ T cells sorted from blood, taken in a trial of the OX40 agonist ivuxolimab. The chain uses TRBV30 and TRBJ1-5; D possibly corresponds to TRBD1 (6 bases). The TCR sequence derives from an adult with an advanced solid tumor such as melanoma, head and neck, liver or kidney cancer. In DNA form, the CDR3 reads TGTGCCTGGAGTGGGCAGGGGCTCCAGCCCCAGCATTTT. Amino acid sequence: CAWSGQGLQPQHF. The full variable domain, completed using reference TRBV30 and TRBJ1-5, is SQTIHQWPATLVQPVGSPLSLECTVEGTSNPNLYWYRQAAGRGLQLLFYSVGIGQISSEVPQNLSASRPQDRQFILSSKKLLLSDSGFYLCAWSGQGLQPQHFGDGTRLSIL.